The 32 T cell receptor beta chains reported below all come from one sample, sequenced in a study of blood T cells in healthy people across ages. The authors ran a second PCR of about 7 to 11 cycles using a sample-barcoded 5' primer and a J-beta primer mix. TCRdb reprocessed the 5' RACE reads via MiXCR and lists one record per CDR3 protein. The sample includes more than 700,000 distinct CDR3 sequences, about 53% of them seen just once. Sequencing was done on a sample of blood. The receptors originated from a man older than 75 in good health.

CDR3 bases: TGTGCCAGCAGCTTAGTGCCAGCGGGAGAGCACAGATACGCGTATTTT. Its protein product is CASSLVPAGEHRYAYF. The gene calls are TRBV7-9 and TRBJ2-3, with 8 bases that match TRBD2. Germline CDR1 SEHNR, CDR2 FQNEAQ (reference sequence). This CDR3 comprises 16 residues. The J segment lost 14 bases and the V segment lost 1 base, leaving 17 bases of the junction unmatched.

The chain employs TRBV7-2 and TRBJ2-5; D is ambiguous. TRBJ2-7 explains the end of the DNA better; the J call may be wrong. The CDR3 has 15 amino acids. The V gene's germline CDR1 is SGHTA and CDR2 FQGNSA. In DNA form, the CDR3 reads TGTGCCAGCAGCTCCTTAGGTGGACGGACCTACGAGCAGTACTTC. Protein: CASSSLGGRTYEQYF.

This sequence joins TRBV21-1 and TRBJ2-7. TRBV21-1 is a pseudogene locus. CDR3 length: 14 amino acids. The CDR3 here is CASSKGGQYYEQYF. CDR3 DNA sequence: TGTGCCAGCAGCAAAGGCGGCCAGTACTACGAGCAGTACTTC.

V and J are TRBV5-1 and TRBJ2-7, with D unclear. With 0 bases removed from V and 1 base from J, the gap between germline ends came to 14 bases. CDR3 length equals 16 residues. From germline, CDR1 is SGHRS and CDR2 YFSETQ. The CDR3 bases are TGCGCCAGCAGCTTGGCACAGACTCCAGGATCCTACGAGCAGTACTTC. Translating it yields CASSLAQTPGSYEQYF.

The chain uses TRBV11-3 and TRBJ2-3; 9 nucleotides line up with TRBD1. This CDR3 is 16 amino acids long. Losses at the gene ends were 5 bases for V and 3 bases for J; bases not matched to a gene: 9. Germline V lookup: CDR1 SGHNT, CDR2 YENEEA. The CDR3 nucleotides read TGTGCCAGCAGCCCTCCCCGGGACAGGGCAACAGATACGCAGTATTTT. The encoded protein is CASSPPRDRATDTQYF.

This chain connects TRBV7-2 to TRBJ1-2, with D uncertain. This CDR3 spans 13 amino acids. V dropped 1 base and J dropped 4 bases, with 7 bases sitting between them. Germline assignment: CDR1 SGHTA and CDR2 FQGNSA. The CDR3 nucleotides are TGTGCCAGCAGCTTAGTAGGGCTCTATGGCTACACCTTC. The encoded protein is CASSLVGLYGYTF.

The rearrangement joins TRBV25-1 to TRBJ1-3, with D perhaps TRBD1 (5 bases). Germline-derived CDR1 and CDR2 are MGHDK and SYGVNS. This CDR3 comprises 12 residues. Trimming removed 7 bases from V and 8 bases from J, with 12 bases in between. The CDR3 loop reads CASTTGADTIYF. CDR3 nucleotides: TGTGCCAGCACCACCGGGGCCGACACCATATATTTT.

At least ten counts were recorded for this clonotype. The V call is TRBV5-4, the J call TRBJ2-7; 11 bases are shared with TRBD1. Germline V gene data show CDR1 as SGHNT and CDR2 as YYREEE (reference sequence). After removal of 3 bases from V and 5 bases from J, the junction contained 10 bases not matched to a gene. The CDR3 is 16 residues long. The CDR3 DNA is TGTGCCAGCAGCTACGAAGGACAGGGGGCATCGCACGAGCAGTACTTC. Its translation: CASSYEGQGASHEQYF.

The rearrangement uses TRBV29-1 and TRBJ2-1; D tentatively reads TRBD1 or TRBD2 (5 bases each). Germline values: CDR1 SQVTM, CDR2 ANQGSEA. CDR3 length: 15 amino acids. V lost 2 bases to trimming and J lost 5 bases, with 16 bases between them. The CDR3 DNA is TGCAGCGTTGAACCTTGGGACCTAGGCGACAATGAGCAGTTCTTC. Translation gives CSVEPWDLGDNEQFF.

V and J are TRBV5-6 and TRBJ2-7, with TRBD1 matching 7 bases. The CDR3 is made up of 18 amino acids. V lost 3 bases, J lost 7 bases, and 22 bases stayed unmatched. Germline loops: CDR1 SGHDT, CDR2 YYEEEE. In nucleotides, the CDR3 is TGTGCCAGCAGCTCAAGAATGCTGACGTCGGACAGGTCGGGTGAGCAGTACTTC. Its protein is CASSSRMLTSDRSGEQYF.

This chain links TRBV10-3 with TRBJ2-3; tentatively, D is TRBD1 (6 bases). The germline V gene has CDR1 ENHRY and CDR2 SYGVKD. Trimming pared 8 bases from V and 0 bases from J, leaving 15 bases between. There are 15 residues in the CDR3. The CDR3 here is CAILQQGRSTDTQYF. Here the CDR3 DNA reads TGTGCCATCCTGCAACAGGGCCGTAGCACAGATACGCAGTATTTT.

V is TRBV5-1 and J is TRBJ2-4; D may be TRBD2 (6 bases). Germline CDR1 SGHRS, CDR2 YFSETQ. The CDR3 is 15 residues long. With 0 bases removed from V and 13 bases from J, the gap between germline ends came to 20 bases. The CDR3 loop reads CASSLEARAGRTQYF. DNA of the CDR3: TGCGCCAGCAGCTTGGAAGCTAGGGCCGGGAGAACCCAGTACTTC.

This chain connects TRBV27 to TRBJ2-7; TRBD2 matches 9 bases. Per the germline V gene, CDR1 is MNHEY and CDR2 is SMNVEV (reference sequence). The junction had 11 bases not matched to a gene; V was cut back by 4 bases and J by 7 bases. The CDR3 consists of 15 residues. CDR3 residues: CASSSSPSGRREQYF. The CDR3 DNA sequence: TGTGCCAGCAGTTCTTCTCCGAGCGGGAGGAGGGAGCAGTACTTC.

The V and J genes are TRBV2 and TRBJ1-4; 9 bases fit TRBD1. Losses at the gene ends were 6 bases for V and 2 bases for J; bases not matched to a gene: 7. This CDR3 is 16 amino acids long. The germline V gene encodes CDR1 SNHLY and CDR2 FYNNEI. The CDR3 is CASRRQGGQTNEKLFF. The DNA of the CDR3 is TGTGCCAGCAGAAGACAGGGGGGCCAGACTAATGAAAAACTGTTTTTT.

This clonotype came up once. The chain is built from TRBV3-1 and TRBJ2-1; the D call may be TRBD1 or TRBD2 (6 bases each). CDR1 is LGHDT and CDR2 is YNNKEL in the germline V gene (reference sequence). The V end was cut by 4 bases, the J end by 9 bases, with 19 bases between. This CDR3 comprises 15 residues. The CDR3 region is CASSPFRGRSTEQFF. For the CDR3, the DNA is TGTGCCAGCAGCCCCTTCCGGGGGCGCAGCACTGAGCAGTTCTTC.

The CDR3 nucleotides read TGTGCCAGCAGCCGACTAGCGGGATCTGGAGGGGAGCTGTTTTTT. This sequence encodes CASSRLAGSGGELFF. The chain recombines TRBV12-3 or TRBV12-4 with TRBJ2-2; 11 bases are shared with TRBD2. The CDR3 has 15 residues. V dropped 6 bases and J dropped 8; count of bases not matched to a gene: 8.

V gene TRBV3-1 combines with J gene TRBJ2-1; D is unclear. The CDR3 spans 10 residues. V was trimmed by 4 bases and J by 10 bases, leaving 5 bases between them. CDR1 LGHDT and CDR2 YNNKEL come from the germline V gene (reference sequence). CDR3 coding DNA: TGTGCCAGCAGCCCCTCGGAGCAGTTCTTC. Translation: CASSPSEQFF.

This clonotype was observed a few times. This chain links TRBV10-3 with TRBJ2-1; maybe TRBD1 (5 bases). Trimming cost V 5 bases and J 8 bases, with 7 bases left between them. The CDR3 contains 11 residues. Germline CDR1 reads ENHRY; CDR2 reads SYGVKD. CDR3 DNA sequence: TGTGCCATCAGTACCAGGGATGAGCAGTTCTTC. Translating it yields CAISTRDEQFF.

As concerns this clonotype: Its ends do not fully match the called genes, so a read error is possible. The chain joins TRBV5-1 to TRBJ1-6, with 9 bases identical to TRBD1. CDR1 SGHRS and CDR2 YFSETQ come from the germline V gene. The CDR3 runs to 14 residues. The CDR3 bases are TGCGCCAGCAGCGCAAGGACAGGGGTCTCACCCCCCCACTTT. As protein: CASSARTGVSPPHF.

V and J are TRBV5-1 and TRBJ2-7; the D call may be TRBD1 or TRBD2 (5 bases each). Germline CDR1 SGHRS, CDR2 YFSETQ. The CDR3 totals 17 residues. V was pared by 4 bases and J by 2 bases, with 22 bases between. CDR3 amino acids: CASSPPGSGTTPYEQYF. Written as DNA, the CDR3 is TGCGCCAGCAGCCCGCCAGGGAGCGGAACCACCCCCTACGAGCAGTACTTC.

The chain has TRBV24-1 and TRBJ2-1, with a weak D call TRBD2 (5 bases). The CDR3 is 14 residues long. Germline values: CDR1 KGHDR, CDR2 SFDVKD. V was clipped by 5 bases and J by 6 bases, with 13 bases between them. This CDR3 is CATSATDLANEQFF. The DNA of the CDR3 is TGTGCCACCAGTGCAACGGACTTGGCCAATGAGCAGTTCTTC.

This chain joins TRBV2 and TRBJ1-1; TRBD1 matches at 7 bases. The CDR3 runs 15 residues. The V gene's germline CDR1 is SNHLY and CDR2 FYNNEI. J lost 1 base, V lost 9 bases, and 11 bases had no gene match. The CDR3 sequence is CASRQGGKGNTEAFF. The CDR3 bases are TGTGCCAGTAGACAGGGAGGCAAGGGGAACACTGAAGCTTTCTTT.

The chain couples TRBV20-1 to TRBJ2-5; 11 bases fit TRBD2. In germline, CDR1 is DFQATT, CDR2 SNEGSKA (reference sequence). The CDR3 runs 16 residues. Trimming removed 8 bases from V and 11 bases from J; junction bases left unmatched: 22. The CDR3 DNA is TGCAGTACAAGGGATCTAGCGGGAGGACCATACAATGAGCAGTACTTC. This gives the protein CSTRDLAGGPYNEQYF.

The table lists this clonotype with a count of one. The CDR3 sequence is CTSWSLADTDTQYF. CDR3 DNA sequence: TGCACCAGCTGGTCGCTAGCGGACACAGATACGCAGTATTTT. The gene calls are TRBV20-1 and TRBJ2-3; TRBD2 aligns across 7 bases. CDR3 length equals 14 residues. Looked up from germline, CDR1 is DFQATT and CDR2 is SNEGSKA (reference sequence).

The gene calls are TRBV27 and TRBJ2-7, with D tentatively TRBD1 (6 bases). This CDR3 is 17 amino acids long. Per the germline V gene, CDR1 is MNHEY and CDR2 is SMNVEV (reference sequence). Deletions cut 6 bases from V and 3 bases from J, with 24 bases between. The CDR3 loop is CASSQTRQGMRLYEQYF. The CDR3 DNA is TGTGCCAGCAGCCAAACCCGTCAGGGGATGAGACTCTACGAGCAGTACTTC.

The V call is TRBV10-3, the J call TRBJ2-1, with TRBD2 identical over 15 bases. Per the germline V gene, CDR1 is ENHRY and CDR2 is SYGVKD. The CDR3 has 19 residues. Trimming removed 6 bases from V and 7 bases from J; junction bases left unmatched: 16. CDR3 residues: CAISPGLAGGLGQRNEQFF. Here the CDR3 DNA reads TGTGCCATCAGCCCGGGACTAGCGGGAGGACTAGGCCAGCGGAATGAGCAGTTCTTC.

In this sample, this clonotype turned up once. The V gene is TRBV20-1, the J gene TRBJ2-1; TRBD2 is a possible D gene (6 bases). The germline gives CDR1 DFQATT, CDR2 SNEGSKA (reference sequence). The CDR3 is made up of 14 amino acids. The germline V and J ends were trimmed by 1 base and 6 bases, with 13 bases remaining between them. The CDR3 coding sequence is TGCAGTGCTAGAGGGAGGGACCGATCCAATGAGCAGTTCTTC. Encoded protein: CSARGRDRSNEQFF.

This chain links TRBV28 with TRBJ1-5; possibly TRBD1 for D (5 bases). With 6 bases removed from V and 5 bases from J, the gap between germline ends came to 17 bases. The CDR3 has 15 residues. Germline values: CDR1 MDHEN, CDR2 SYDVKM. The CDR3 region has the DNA TGTGCCAGCAGCGGGACCCGAACAATAGATCAGCCCCAGCATTTT. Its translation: CASSGTRTIDQPQHF.

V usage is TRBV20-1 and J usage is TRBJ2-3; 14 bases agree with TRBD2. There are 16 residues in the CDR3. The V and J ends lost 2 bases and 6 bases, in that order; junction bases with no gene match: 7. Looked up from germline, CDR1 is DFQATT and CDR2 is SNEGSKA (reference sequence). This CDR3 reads CSARPGLAGAGDTQYF. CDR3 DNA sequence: TGCAGTGCTAGACCGGGACTAGCGGGAGCCGGTGATACGCAGTATTTT.

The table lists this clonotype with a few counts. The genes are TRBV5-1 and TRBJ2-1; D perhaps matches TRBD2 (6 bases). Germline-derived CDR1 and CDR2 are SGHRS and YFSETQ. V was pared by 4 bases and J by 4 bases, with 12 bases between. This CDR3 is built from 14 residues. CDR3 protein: CASSPGTRYNEQFF. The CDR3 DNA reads TGCGCCAGCAGCCCCGGGACTCGTTACAATGAGCAGTTCTTC. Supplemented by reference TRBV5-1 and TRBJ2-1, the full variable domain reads KAGVTQTPRYLIKTRGQQVTLSCSPISGHRSVSWYQQTPGQGLQFLFEYFSETQRNKGNFPGRFSGRQFSNSRSEMNVSTLELGDSALYLCASSPGTRYNEQFFGPGTRLTVL.

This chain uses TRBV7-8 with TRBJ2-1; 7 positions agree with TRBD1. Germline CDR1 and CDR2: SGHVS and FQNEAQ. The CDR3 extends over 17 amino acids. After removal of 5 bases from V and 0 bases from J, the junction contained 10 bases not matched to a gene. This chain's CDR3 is CASSPRTGLSSYNEQFF. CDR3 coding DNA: TGTGCCAGCAGCCCCCGGACAGGATTGAGCTCCTACAATGAGCAGTTCTTC.

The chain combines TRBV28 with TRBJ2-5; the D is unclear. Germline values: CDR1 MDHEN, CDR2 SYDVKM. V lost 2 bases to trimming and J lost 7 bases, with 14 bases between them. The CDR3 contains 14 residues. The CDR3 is CASSLRASIGTQYF. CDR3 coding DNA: TGTGCCAGCAGTTTACGGGCCTCAATCGGGACCCAGTACTTC.